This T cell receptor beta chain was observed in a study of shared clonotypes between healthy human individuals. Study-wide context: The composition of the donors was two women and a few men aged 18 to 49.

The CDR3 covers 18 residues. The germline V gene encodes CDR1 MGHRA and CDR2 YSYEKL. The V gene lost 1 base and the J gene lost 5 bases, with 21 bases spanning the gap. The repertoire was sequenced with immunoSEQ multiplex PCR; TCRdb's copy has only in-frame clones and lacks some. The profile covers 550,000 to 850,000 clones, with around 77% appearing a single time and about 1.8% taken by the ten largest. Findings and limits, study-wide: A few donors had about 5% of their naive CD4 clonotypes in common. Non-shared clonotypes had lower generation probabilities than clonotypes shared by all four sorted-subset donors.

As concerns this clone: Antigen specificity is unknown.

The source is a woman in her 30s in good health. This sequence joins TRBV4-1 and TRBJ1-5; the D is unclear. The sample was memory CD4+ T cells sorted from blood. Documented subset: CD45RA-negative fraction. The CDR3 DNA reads TGCGCCAGCAGCCAAGGCCCCCATCTACGACTCATTCATCAGCCCCAGCATTTT. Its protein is CASSQGPHLRLIHQPQHF.